This T cell receptor (beta chain) was captured in a study of blood T cell repertoires in COVID-19. Study context: Specimens from acute and convalescent COVID-19 originated in the United States, Italy and Spain. The cDNA or gDNA used as material had been derived from T cells, B-cell-depleted T cells, or PBMCs.

The V segment lost 5 bases and the J segment 7 bases; nucleotides outside the gene matches: 9. Looked up from germline, CDR1 is KGHSH and CDR2 is LQKENI. This CDR3 comprises 16 residues. There are a few counts of this clone. Under the authors' procedure: Reference gene primer amplification yielded estimated nucleated cell counts. Measured with immunoSEQ multiplex PCR; TCRdb has only the in-frame clones, and not every one. D and trimming come from the DNA, and the V and J calls and clone size come from that table. The sample carries a few hundred thousand clones, about 80% recorded once. This clonotype originated in a human donor with acute or convalescent COVID-19. The donor label of this sample is uncertain. This rearrangement joins TRBV18 to TRBJ2-1, with 12 bases fitting TRBD1. Specimen: peripheral blood. The CDR3 nucleotides read TGTGCCAGCTCATCCGGGACAGGGGGCGGACAGAATGAGCAGTTCTTC. This translates into CASSSGTGGGQNEQFF.